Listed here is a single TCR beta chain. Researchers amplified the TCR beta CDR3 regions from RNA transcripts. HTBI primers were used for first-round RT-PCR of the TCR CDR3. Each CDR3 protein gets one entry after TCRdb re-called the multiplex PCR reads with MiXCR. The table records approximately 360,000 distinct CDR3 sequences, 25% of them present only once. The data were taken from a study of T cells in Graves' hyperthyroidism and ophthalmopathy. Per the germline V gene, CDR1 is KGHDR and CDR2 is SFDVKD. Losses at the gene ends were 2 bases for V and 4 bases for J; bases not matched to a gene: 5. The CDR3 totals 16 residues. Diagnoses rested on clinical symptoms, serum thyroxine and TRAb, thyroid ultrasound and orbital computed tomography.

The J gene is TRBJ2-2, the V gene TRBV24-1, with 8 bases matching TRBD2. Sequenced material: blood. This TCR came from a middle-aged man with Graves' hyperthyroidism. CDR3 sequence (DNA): TGTGCCACCAGTGATTGGGGGACTAGGAGCACCGGGGAGCTGTTTTTT. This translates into CATSDWGTRSTGELFF.